This TCR beta chain was sequenced in a study of cytomegalovirus exposure and HLA in healthy donors. CDR3 length: 15 residues. The trim removed 2 bases at V and 7 bases at J, leaving 6 bases unmatched. Germline V gene lookup returns CDR1 WNHNN and CDR2 SYGVQD (reference sequence). A multiplex PCR was run with 60 Vbeta primers and 13 Jbeta primers. Only in-frame clones appear in the TCRdb table, and some are missing; sequencing was by immunoSEQ multiplex PCR. The data show 150,000 or so clones, about 80% seen once. The specimen was PBMCs. This rearrangement joins TRBV10-1 to TRBJ2-1; 9 bases are a match to TRBD2. This clonotype was obtained from a man aged 35-49 years in good health and CMV-seropositive. The CDR3 DNA follows: TGCGCCAGCAGTGAGGTGGCTAGCGGGATGAATGAGCAGTTCTTC. Protein sequence: CASSEVASGMNEQFF.